This T cell receptor beta chain was sequenced during a study of T cell responses to AZD1222 COVID-19 vaccine. Study-wide findings and caveats: The donors showed a predominance of white British ancestry and of females, with possible underestimation of clonal diversity.

Clones were read by immunoSEQ multiplex PCR, and TCRdb kept only the in-frame ones, dropping some. The sample lists more than 110,000 clones; 88% were seen once. A word on this clone: Antigen: not known.

The CDR3 consists of 17 residues. V was clipped by 4 bases and J by 6 bases; unmatched bases: 10. CDR1 is SGDLS and CDR2 is YYNGEE in the germline V gene. The rearrangement uses TRBV9 and TRBJ2-2, with 12 positions matching TRBD2. The sequence was collected from an adult who received the AZD1222 COVID-19 vaccine. Sequences were derived from peripheral blood, sampled 28 days after the second AZD1222 dose. CDR3 in amino acids: CASSSRPLAGGAGELFF. The CDR3 DNA sequence: TGTGCCAGCAGCTCGAGACCACTAGCGGGAGGCGCCGGGGAGCTGTTTTTT.